Shown below are 16 T cell receptor beta chains from a single sample sequenced in a study of cytomegalovirus exposure and HLA in healthy donors. The PCR employed 60 Vbeta primers together with 13 Jbeta primers. TCRdb's table, derived via immunoSEQ multiplex PCR, lists solely in-frame clones and lacks some. Of approximately 150,000 clones listed, over 75% are singletons. The sample taken for sequencing was PBMCs. The receptor set was obtained from a woman aged 40 to 50 in good health and CMV-seronegative.

Regarding this clone: A junction end diverges from the germline sequence, so it may reflect a read error. V usage is TRBV7-9 and J usage is TRBJ2-5; 7 positions match TRBD1. CDR3 length: 15 amino acids. Per germline, CDR1 SEHNR and CDR2 FQNEAQ (reference sequence). The CDR3 region has the DNA TGTTCCAGCAGCTTAGGCGACAGGGAGCAAGAGACCCAGTACTTC. Translated: CSSSLGDREQETQYF.

The chain employs TRBV9 and TRBJ1-1; no definite D call. The V and J ends lost 4 bases and 1 base respectively, with 8 bases between them. Germline assignment: CDR1 SGDLS and CDR2 YYNGEE. The CDR3 is 13 amino acids. CDR3 amino acids: CASSNIGNTEAFF. In DNA form, the CDR3 reads TGTGCCAGCAGCAACATTGGGAACACTGAAGCTTTCTTT.

The rearrangement uses TRBV11-2 and TRBJ1-2, with D uncertain. Trimming took 3 bases from V and 5 from J, leaving 13 bases between them. The CDR3 runs to 14 residues. Germline CDR1 SGHAT, CDR2 FQNNGV. This CDR3 is CASSFNGGGYGYTF. Written as DNA, the CDR3 is TGTGCCAGCAGCTTCAATGGAGGAGGGTATGGCTACACCTTC.

The chain recombines TRBV7-2 with TRBJ2-1, with D perhaps matching TRBD1 (6 bases). Germline CDR1 reads SGHTA; CDR2 reads FQGNSA. The CDR3 totals 16 residues. V lost 3 bases and J 4 bases, leaving 16 bases between the germline ends. The chain's CDR3 is CASSFGWQGFYNEQFF. CDR3 bases: TGTGCCAGCAGCTTCGGGTGGCAGGGGTTTTACAATGAGCAGTTCTTC.

The chain is built from TRBV30 and TRBJ2-7; 8 nucleotides align to TRBD2. In germline, CDR1 is GTSNPN, CDR2 SVGIG (reference sequence). J lost 3 bases, V lost 2 bases, and 6 bases had no gene match. This CDR3 spans 14 amino acids. The CDR3 bases are TGTGCCTGGAGTCTTACGGGAGGGATCTACGAGCAGTACTTC. This translates into CAWSLTGGIYEQYF.

Only one count was recorded for this clone. The chain links TRBV5-4 to TRBJ2-7, with 10 positions matching TRBD2. Losses at the gene ends were 3 bases for V and 6 bases for J; bases not matched to a gene: 6. The CDR3 runs 14 residues. CDR1 and CDR2 (germline): SGHNT, YYREEE (reference sequence). The DNA of the CDR3 is TGTGCCAGCAGCTCCGGGACTAGCGTCATCGAGCAGTACTTC. Its protein is CASSSGTSVIEQYF. Full variable domain (missing parts from reference TRBV5-4 and TRBJ2-7): ETGVTQSPTHLIKTRGQQVTLRCSSQSGHNTVSWYQQALGQGPQFIFQYYREEENGRGNFPPRFSGLQFPNYSSELNVNALELDDSALYLCASSSGTSVIEQYFGPGTRLTVT.

The V and J genes are TRBV21-1 and TRBJ2-5; TRBD1, the table's D call, was not compared with the DNA. TRBV21-1 constitutes a pseudogene. The CDR3 is made up of 18 amino acids. Written as DNA, the CDR3 is TGTGCCAGCAGCATAGGCGACAGGGATCTCTTGATCGAAGAGACCCAGTACTTC. The encoded protein is CASSIGDRDLLIEETQYF.

The rearrangement uses TRBV7-8 and TRBJ2-1; tentatively, D is TRBD2 (7 bases). The CDR3 consists of 17 residues. V shed 3 bases and J shed 3 bases, with 18 bases lying between them. Germline lookup yields CDR1 SGHVS and CDR2 FQNEAQ. The CDR3 DNA reads as TGTGCCAGCAGCTTGTGGGGGGGCGGAGGAGGCTACAATGAGCAGTTCTTC. Translation: CASSLWGGGGGYNEQFF.

The chain has TRBV4-1 and TRBJ1-4; TRBD1 is a possible D gene (5 bases). The CDR3 contains 16 residues. V gave up 0 bases and J gave up 3 bases, with 11 bases separating them. The V gene's germline CDR1 is MGHRA and CDR2 YSYEKL. CDR3 nucleotides: TGCGCCAGCAGCCAAGATTTAACAGGATCTAATGAAAAACTGTTTTTT. Its translation is CASSQDLTGSNEKLFF.

The chain carries TRBV10-2 and TRBJ1-5, with D perhaps matching TRBD1 (5 bases). Germline V lookup: CDR1 WSHSY, CDR2 SAAADI. V lost 7 bases to trimming and J lost 5 bases, with 15 bases between them. This CDR3 region has 14 residues. CDR3 sequence: CASTADKSYQPQHF. The CDR3, as DNA: TGCGCCAGCACCGCGGACAAGAGCTATCAGCCCCAGCATTTT.

The rearrangement links TRBV19 to TRBJ1-5; a possible D gene is TRBD1 (5 bases). V was trimmed by 4 bases and J by 5 bases, leaving 12 bases between them. The CDR3 extends over 14 amino acids. The V gene's germline CDR1 is LNHDA and CDR2 SQIVND (reference sequence). The CDR3, as DNA: TGTGCCAGTAGTAATCGGGGAGGGGATCAGCCCCAGCATTTT. This translates into CASSNRGGDQPQHF.

This sequence joins TRBV29-1 and TRBJ2-2; 9 bases are shared with TRBD2. The CDR3 covers 15 residues. Germline trimming cut 2 bases from V and 0 bases from J; bases unmatched to any gene: 1. Germline V gene lookup returns CDR1 SQVTM and CDR2 ANQGSEA. The CDR3 loop reads CSVELAGTNTGELFF. In nucleotides, the CDR3 is TGCAGCGTTGAACTAGCGGGGACGAACACCGGGGAGCTGTTTTTT.

The chain recombines TRBV10-2 with TRBJ2-2; 7 bases match TRBD1. The germline CDR1 and CDR2 sequences are WSHSY and SAAADI. Trimming removed 6 bases from V and 2 bases from J; junction bases left unmatched: 3. This CDR3 spans 14 amino acids. The CDR3 nucleotides are TGCGCCAGCAGCCGGGACAGAAACACCGGGGAGCTGTTTTTT. Its translation is CASSRDRNTGELFF.

V usage is TRBV7-9 and J usage is TRBJ2-1, with a tentative D call TRBD2 (5 bases). Germline CDR1 SEHNR, CDR2 FQNEAQ (reference sequence). The CDR3 length is 16 residues. V shed 4 bases and J shed 0 bases, with 13 bases lying between them. CDR3 protein: CASSYQVGSSYNEQFF. The CDR3 DNA reads TGTGCCAGCAGCTACCAAGTGGGGAGCTCCTACAATGAGCAGTTCTTC.

V gene TRBV6-6 combines with J gene TRBJ2-1; TRBD1 is a possible D gene (5 bases). CDR1 MNHNY and CDR2 SVGAGI come from the germline V gene (reference sequence). V lost 5 bases and J lost 6, with 11 bases in between. The CDR3 runs 13 residues. The CDR3 region is CASSTTVPNEQFF. The CDR3 DNA follows: TGTGCCAGCAGTACGACAGTCCCCAATGAGCAGTTCTTC.

The chain carries TRBV7-3 and TRBJ2-5, with a weak D call TRBD2 (7 bases). The CDR3 loop spans 13 amino acids. Trimming shortened V by 5 bases and J by 5 bases, and 12 bases separated the two germline ends. The germline V gene has CDR1 SGHTA and CDR2 FQGTGA. Here the CDR3 DNA reads TGTGCCAGCAGCCAGGGGAGGGCGGAGACCCAGTACTTC. This sequence encodes CASSQGRAETQYF.